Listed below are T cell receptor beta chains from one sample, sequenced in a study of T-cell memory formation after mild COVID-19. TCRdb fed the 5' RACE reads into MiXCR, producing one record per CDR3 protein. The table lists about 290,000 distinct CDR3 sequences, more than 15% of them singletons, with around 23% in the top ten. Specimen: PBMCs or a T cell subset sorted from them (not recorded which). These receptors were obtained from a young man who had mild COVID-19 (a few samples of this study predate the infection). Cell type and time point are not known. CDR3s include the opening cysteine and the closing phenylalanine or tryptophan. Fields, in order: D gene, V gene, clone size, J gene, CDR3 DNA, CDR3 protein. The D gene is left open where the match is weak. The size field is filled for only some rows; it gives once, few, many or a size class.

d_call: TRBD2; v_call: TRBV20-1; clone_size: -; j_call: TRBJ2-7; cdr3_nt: TGCAGTGCAACTAGCGGGGGGTACGAGCAGTACTTC; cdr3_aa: CSATSGGYEQYF
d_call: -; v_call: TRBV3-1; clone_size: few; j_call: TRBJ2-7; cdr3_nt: TGTGCCAGCAGCCAAGTCGTCAGGGCGGGTGAGCAGTACTTC; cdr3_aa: CASSQVVRAGEQYF
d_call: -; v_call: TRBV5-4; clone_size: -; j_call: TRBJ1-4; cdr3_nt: TGTGCCAGCAGCCGGGATGCAAAGAATGAAAAACTGTTTTTT; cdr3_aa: CASSRDAKNEKLFF
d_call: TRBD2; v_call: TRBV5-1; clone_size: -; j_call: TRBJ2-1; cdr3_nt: TGCGCCAGCGGACTAGCGGAATACAATGAGCAGTTCTTC; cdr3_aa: CASGLAEYNEQFF
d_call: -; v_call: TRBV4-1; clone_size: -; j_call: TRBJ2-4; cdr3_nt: TGCGCCAGCAGCCAAGATGGGGCAGGTAGGATCCGGAGCATTCAGTACTTC; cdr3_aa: CASSQDGAGRIRSIQYF
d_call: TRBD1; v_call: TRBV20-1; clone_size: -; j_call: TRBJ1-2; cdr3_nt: TGCAGTGCTCAACTCAGGGACAGACCTAATGGCTACACCTTC; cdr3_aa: CSAQLRDRPNGYTF
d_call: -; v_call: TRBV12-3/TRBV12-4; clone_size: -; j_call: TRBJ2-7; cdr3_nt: TGTGCCAGCTCGAACCCGTTCTCCTACGAGCAGTACTTC; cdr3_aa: CASSNPFSYEQYF
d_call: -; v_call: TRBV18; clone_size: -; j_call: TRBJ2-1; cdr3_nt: TGTGCCAGCTCACCAAGTATCTCGGCAGACGGGCCCAATGAGCAGTTCTTC; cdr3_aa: CASSPSISADGPNEQFF
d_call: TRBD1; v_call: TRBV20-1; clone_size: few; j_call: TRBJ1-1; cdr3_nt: TGCAGTGCCGGGACAGGGTCCGCGAACACTGAAGCTTTCTTT; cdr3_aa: CSAGTGSANTEAFF
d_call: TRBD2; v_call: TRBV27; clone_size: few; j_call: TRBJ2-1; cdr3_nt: TGTGCCAGCAGTTGGGCTAGCGGGGGGTCCAATGAGCAGTTCTTC; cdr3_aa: CASSWASGGSNEQFF
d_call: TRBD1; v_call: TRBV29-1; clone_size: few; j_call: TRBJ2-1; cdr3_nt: TGCAGCGTCGACAGGGTAGGGCCCTACAATGAGCAGTTCTTC; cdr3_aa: CSVDRVGPYNEQFF
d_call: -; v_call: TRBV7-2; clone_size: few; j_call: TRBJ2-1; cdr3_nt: TGTGCCAGCAGCATCGGCGTGGCAGGGACCAATGAGCAGTTCTTC; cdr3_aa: CASSIGVAGTNEQFF
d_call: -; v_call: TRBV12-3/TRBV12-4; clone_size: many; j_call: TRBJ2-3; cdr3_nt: TGTGCCAGCAGTCTCGGGAGCACAGATACGCAGTATTTT; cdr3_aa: CASSLGSTDTQYF
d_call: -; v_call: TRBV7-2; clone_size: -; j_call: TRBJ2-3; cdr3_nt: TGTGCCAGCAGCCCACAAGGGTCGGTGGGGACAGATACGCAGTATTTT; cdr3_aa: CASSPQGSVGTDTQYF
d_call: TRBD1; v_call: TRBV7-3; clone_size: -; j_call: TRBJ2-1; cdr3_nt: TGTGCCAGCAGCTTGGACAGGGACAATGAGCAGTTCTTC; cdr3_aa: CASSLDRDNEQFF
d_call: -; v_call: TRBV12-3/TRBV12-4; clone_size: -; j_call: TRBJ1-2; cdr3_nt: TGTGCCAGCAGTATGGGGTTTGGCTACACCTTC; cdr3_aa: CASSMGFGYTF
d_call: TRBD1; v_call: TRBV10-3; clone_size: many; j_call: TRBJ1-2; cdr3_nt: TGTGCCATCAGGCCGACAGGGTCGGATGGCTACACCTTC; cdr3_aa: CAIRPTGSDGYTF
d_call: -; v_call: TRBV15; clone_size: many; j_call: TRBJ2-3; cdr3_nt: TGTGCCACCGGGCAGGGCTTGCCAGATACGCAGTATTTT; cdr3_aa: CATGQGLPDTQYF
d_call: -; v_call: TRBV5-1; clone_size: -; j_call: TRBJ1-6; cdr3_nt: TGCGCCAGCAGCTTGGTCTCTCCGGGAAATTCACCCCTCCACTTT; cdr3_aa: CASSLVSPGNSPLHF
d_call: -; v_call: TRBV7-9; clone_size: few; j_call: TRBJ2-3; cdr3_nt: TGTGCCAGCAGCTTAGAATCCTACACAGATACGCAGTATTTT; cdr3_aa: CASSLESYTDTQYF
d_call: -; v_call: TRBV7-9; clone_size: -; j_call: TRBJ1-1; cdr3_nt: TGTGCCAGCAGCTTAGACCGGTCGAACACTGAAGCTTTCTTT; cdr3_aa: CASSLDRSNTEAFF
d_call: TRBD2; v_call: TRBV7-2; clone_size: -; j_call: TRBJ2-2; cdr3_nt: TGTGCCAGCAGCTCCCGTCCGGGACTAACCGGGGAGCTGTTTTTT; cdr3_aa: CASSSRPGLTGELFF
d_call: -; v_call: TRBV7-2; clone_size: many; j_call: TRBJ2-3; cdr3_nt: TGTGCCAGCATCAAAATGGCGGGTTTCACAGATACGCAGTATTTT; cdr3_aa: CASIKMAGFTDTQYF
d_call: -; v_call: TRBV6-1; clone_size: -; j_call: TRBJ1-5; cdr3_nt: TGTGCCAGCAGTGAAACTAAGGGGCGCGGTAATCAGCCCCAGCATTTT; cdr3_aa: CASSETKGRGNQPQHF
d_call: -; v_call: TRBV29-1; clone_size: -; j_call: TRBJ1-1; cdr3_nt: TGCAGCGTTGACCCCCATAACACTGAAGCTTTCTTT; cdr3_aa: CSVDPHNTEAFF
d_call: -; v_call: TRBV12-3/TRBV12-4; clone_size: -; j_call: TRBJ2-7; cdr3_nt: TGTGCCAGCAGTGGAGGGATAGGGCGCGAGCAGTACTTC; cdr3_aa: CASSGGIGREQYF
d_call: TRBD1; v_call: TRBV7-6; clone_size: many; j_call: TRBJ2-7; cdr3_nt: TGTGCCAGCAGCTTGGCCGGGACAGGGGCCTACGAGCAGTACTTC; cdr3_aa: CASSLAGTGAYEQYF
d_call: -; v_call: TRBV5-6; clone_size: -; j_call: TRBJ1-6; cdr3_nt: TGTGCCAGCAGCTTTATTAGGGGTAGCTCCTATAATTCACCCCTCCACTTT; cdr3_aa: CASSFIRGSSYNSPLHF
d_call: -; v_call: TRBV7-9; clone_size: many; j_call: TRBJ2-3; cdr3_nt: TGTGCCAGCAGTTTTACACCAGATACGCAGTATTTT; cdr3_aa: CASSFTPDTQYF
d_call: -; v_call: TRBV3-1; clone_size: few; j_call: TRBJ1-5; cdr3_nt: TGTGCCAGCAGCCAAGGGACCGTTAGCAATCAGCCCCAGCATTTT; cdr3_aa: CASSQGTVSNQPQHF
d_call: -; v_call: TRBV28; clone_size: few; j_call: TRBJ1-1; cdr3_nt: TGTGCCAGCAGTTTATCCGTGGGCGGCACTGAAGCTTTCTTT; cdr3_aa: CASSLSVGGTEAFF
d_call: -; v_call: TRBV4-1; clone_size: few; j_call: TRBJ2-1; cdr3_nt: TGCGCCAGCAGCCAAGTCCGAGGGGCCGTCGAGCAGTTCTTC; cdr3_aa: CASSQVRGAVEQFF
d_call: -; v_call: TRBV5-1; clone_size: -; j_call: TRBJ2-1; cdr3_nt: TGCGCCAGCAGCTTGCGGGGGCCAAATGAGCAGTTCTTC; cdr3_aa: CASSLRGPNEQFF
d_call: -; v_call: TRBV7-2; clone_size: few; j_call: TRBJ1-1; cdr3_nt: TGTGCCAGCAGCTTAGCGAAGGGCTCAGGGGCTTTCTTT; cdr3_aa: CASSLAKGSGAFF
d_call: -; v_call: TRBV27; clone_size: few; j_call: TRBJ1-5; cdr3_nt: TGTGCCAGCAGTCGGGCGATGGGCAATCAGCCCCAGCATTTT; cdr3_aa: CASSRAMGNQPQHF
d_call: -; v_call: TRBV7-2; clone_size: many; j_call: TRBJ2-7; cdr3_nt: TGTGCCAGCAGCTTAGCGCTAAACCCCCGGACCACCTACGAGCAGTACTTC; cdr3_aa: CASSLALNPRTTYEQYF
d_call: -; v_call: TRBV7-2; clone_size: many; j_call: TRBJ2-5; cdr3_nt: TGTGCCAGCAGCTTGAGTAGGGGGACCCAGTACTTC; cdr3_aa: CASSLSRGTQYF
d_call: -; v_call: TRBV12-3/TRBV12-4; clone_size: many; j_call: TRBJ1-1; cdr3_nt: TGTGCCAGCAGTTTGCACCGGAACACTGAAGCTTTCTTT; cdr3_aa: CASSLHRNTEAFF
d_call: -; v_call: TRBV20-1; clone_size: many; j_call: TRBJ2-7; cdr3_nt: TGCAGTGCTAGAGATCTCCTCCGGACTTACGAGCAGTACTTC; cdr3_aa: CSARDLLRTYEQYF
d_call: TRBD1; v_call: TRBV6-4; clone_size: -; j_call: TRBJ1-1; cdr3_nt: TGTGCCAGCAGAGTCCCCCCTACCGGGACAGGGAATTTGCGGCTAAACACTGAAGCTTTCTTT; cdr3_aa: CASRVPPTGTGNLRLNTEAFF
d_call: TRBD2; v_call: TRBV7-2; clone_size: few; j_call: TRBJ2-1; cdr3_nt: TGTGCCAGCAACCCGGGACTAGTCATCAATGAGCAGTTCTTC; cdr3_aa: CASNPGLVINEQFF
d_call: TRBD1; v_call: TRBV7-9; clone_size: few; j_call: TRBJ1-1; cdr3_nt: TGTGCCAGCGAAGGGGGCCACACTGAAGCTTTCTTT; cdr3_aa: CASEGGHTEAFF
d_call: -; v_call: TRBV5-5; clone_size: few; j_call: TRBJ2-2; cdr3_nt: TGTGCCAGCAGCTTGGCGGGGAACTCCGGGGAGCTGTTTTTT; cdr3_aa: CASSLAGNSGELFF
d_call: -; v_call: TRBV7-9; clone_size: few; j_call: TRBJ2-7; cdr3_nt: TGTGCCAGCAGCTTACTTCAGTACGAGCAGTACTTC; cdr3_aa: CASSLLQYEQYF
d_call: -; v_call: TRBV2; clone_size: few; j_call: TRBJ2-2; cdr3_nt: TGTGCCAGCACCTGGACCTTTGTCGGGGAGCTGTTTTTT; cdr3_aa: CASTWTFVGELFF
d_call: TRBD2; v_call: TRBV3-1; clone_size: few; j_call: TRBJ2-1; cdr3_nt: TGTGCCAGCAGCCCGACTAGCGGGGGGGCGTATGAGCAGTTCTTC; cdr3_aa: CASSPTSGGAYEQFF
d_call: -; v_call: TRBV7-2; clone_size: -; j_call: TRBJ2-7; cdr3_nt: TGTGCCAGCAGCTTACCCACAGGGGGGGCTTACGAGCAGTACTTC; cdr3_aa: CASSLPTGGAYEQYF
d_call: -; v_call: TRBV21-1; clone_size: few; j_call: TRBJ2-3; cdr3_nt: TGTGCCAGCAGCAAAGTGGAACACACAGATACGCAGTATTTT; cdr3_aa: CASSKVEHTDTQYF
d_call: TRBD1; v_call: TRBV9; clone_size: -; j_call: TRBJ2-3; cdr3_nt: TGTGCCAGCAGCTCCCGACAGGGAACTAGCACAGATACGCAGTATTTT; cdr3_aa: CASSSRQGTSTDTQYF
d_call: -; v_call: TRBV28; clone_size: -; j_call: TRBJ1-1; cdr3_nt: TGTGCCAGCAGTTTAGGTTCAGGGTTAACTGAAGCTTTCTTT; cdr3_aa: CASSLGSGLTEAFF
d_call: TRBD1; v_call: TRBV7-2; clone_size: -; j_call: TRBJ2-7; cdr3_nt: TGTGCCAGCAGCACACGGACAGGGAGCTACGAGCAGTACTTC; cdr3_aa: CASSTRTGSYEQYF
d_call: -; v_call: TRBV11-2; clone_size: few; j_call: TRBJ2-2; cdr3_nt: TGTGCCAGCTACGTTCCAAAACATTACACCGGGGAGCTGTTTTTT; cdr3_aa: CASYVPKHYTGELFF
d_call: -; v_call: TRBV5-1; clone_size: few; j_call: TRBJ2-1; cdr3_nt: TGCGCCAGCAGCTTGGCAGGGACGTTCTCCTACAATGAGCAGTTCTTC; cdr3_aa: CASSLAGTFSYNEQFF
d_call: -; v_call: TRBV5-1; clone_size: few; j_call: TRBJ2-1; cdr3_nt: TGCGCCAGCAGCTCCCTTAGTGGGTCCTACAATGAGCAGTTCTTC; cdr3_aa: CASSSLSGSYNEQFF
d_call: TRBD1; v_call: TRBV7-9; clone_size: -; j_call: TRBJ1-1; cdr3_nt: TGTGCCAGCAGCACAGGGGGCCGACGTTCTGAAGCTTTCTTT; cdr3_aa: CASSTGGRRSEAFF
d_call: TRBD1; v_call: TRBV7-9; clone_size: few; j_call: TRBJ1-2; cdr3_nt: TGTGCCAGCAACACATTGGACAGGCCCGATGCTAGGGGCTACACCTTC; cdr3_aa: CASNTLDRPDARGYTF